This entry lists 10 T cell receptor beta chains sequenced from one sample in a study of blood T cell repertoires in COVID-19. The data were produced by immunoSEQ multiplex PCR, yet TCRdb's version contains in-frame clones alone and is incomplete. Altogether 200,000 to 300,000 clones are present, 83% being singletons, with the ten largest covering roughly 5.5%. Input material: peripheral blood. These receptors came from a human donor in a cohort sampled during active COVID-19.

V and J are TRBV9 and TRBJ2-5; TRBD1 matches at 8 bases. The CDR3 is 15 residues long. With 3 bases clipped from V and 5 bases from J, the junction kept 9 bases outside the gene matches. Germline lookup yields CDR1 SGDLS and CDR2 YYNGEE. The CDR3 region has the DNA TGTGCCAGCAGCGCGCAGGGGGCGCGAACGGAGACCCAGTACTTC. Its translation: CASSAQGARTETQYF.

J is TRBJ2-1 and V is TRBV28, with D possibly matching TRBD1 (6 bases). This CDR3 comprises 15 residues. The V and J ends lost 2 bases and 4 bases respectively, with 12 bases between them. Germline CDR1 reads MDHEN; CDR2 reads SYDVKM. Here the CDR3 reads CASSLTRGSYNEQFF. The CDR3 bases are TGTGCCAGCAGTTTAACCAGGGGCTCGTACAATGAGCAGTTCTTC.

This sequence joins TRBV6-6 and TRBJ1-5, with unresolved D. The CDR3 sequence is 15 residues long. CDR1 and CDR2 from the germline V gene are MNHNY and SVGAGI (reference sequence). V shed 6 bases and J shed 2 bases, with 14 bases lying between them. CDR3 protein: CASSLPSGGNQPQHF. The CDR3 DNA follows: TGTGCCAGCAGCCTCCCGTCCGGGGGCAATCAGCCCCAGCATTTT.

A note on this clone: Additional DNA sequences in this sample encode the identical CDR3. This chain connects TRBV20-1 to TRBJ1-2, with a tentative D call TRBD1 (6 bases). V was trimmed by 3 bases and J by 8 bases, leaving 7 bases between them. The germline CDR1 and CDR2 sequences are DFQATT and SNEGSKA (reference sequence). The CDR3 has 10 residues. The CDR3 DNA sequence: TGCAGTGCTAGCAGGGGCGGCTACACCTTC. As protein: CSASRGGYTF.

The chain couples TRBV6-1 to TRBJ2-2; TRBD1 is a possible D gene (6 bases). The CDR3 is 16 residues long. V was cut by 4 bases and J by 6 bases, with 18 bases left in between. Germline values: CDR1 MNHNS, CDR2 SASEGT. CDR3 loop: CASSGQAVGAAGELFF. The CDR3 DNA is TGTGCCAGCAGTGGACAGGCGGTCGGAGCCGCCGGGGAGCTGTTTTTT.

The genes are TRBV29-1 and TRBJ2-1, with 8 bases fitting TRBD2. CDR3 length: 14 residues. Trimming cost V 7 bases and J 4 bases; bases outside gene matches: 9. CDR1 SQVTM and CDR2 ANQGSEA come from the germline V gene. Here the CDR3 reads CSGELAESYNEQFF. The CDR3 nucleotides are TGCAGCGGCGAACTAGCGGAATCGTACAATGAGCAGTTCTTC.

The V gene is TRBV6-4, the J gene TRBJ2-3; 8 nucleotides match TRBD2. Germline CDR1 is MRHNA and CDR2 is SNTAGT. The V segment lost 5 bases and the J segment 5 bases; nucleotides outside the gene matches: 9. The CDR3 length is 15 residues. CDR3 in DNA: TGTGCCAGCAGTCCAGAAATGGCGGGAGGAGATACGCAGTATTTT. Protein sequence: CASSPEMAGGDTQYF.

The chain recombines TRBV5-1 with TRBJ2-2; 10 bases map to TRBD1. The CDR3 consists of 20 residues. In germline, CDR1 is SGHRS, CDR2 YFSETQ. V lost 0 bases to trimming and J lost 4 bases; unmatched junction nucleotides: 15. CDR3 loop: CASSLEYRLAGQGITGELFF. DNA of the CDR3: TGCGCCAGCAGCTTGGAATACCGGTTGGCGGGACAGGGGATCACCGGGGAGCTGTTTTTT.

The genes are TRBV19 and TRBJ1-5, with 7 bases lining up with TRBD1. CDR1 is LNHDA, CDR2 SQIVND, per germline (reference sequence). V shed 2 bases, J shed 6 bases, and the junction held 7 bases outside the gene matches. This CDR3 comprises 15 residues. The CDR3, as DNA: TGTGCCAGTAGTATAACCCCAGGGGGTAGTCAGCCCCAGCATTTT. Its protein is CASSITPGGSQPQHF. The full variable domain, its missing parts supplied by reference TRBV19 and TRBJ1-5, is DGGITQSPKYLFRKEGQNVTLSCEQNLNHDAMYWYRQDPGQGLRLIYYSQIVNDFQKGDIAEGYSVSREKKESFPLTVTSAQKNPTAFYLCASSITPGGSQPQHFGDGTRLSIL.

The chain is built from TRBV19 and TRBJ2-2; D gene unclear. The CDR3 covers 13 residues. The germline CDR1 and CDR2 sequences are LNHDA and SQIVND (reference sequence). V lost 7 bases, J lost 2 bases, and 8 bases lay in between. CDR3 amino acids: CASTRDNTGELFF. DNA for the CDR3: TGTGCCAGTACTCGCGATAACACCGGGGAGCTGTTTTTT.